What follows are 8 T cell receptor beta chains derived from one specimen sequenced in a study of blood T cell repertoires in COVID-19. Using immunoSEQ multiplex PCR, the repertoire was profiled, and TCRdb retains in-frame clones only, with some absent. The repertoire includes about 48,000 clones, around 85% of them detected once, and over 4.5% sits in the top ten. Sequenced: peripheral blood. The receptors were sampled from a woman aged 60-70 years with acute or convalescent COVID-19.

The rearrangement joins TRBV13 to TRBJ2-7; no reliable D call. The V end was cut by 1 base, the J end by 1 base, with 5 bases between. This CDR3 region has 13 residues. The germline gives CDR1 PRHDT, CDR2 FYEKMQ (reference sequence). The CDR3 loop is CASSLELSYEQYF. The DNA for the CDR3 is TGTGCCAGCAGCTTAGAACTATCCTACGAGCAGTACTTC.

The chain couples TRBV7-2 to TRBJ2-2, with 8 bases lining up with TRBD2. J was trimmed by 5 bases and V by 4 bases; bases with no gene match: 3. This CDR3 comprises 14 residues. The germline gives CDR1 SGHTA, CDR2 FQGNSA. The CDR3 coding sequence is TGTGCCAGCAGCTACGGGAGGGGGACCGGGGAGCTGTTTTTT. It is translated as CASSYGRGTGELFF.

The chain employs TRBV7-3 and TRBJ2-1, with TRBD2 matching over 10 bases. Per the germline V gene, CDR1 is SGHTA and CDR2 is FQGTGA. Trimming at V came to 2 bases and at J to 1 base, leaving 2 bases not matched to a gene. This CDR3 contains 16 residues. The CDR3 nucleotides are TGTGCCAGCAGCTTATCTAGCGGGGGATCCTACAATGAGCAGTTCTTC. It is translated as CASSLSSGGSYNEQFF.

A note on this clone: A junction end diverges from the germline sequence, so it may reflect a read error. V usage is TRBV10-1 and J usage is TRBJ1-4; the D is unclear. Germline V lookup: CDR1 WNHNN, CDR2 SYGVQD (reference sequence). The CDR3 loop spans 12 amino acids. The DNA for the CDR3 is TGCGCCAGCATGAGAGCTAATGAAAAGCTGTTTTTT. This translates into CASMRANEKLFF.

This chain joins TRBV5-4 and TRBJ2-1; the match to TRBD2 covers 11 bases. The CDR3 extends over 13 amino acids. V shed 4 bases, J shed 8 bases, and the junction held 2 bases outside the gene matches. Germline V gene sequence: CDR1 SGHNT, CDR2 YYREEE (reference sequence). Written as DNA, the CDR3 is TGTGCCAGCAGCCTGACTAGCGGGGATGAGCAGTTCTTC. The encoded protein is CASSLTSGDEQFF.

The chain employs TRBV5-5 and TRBJ2-5, with 7 nucleotides matching TRBD1. V gave up 6 bases and J gave up 6 bases; unmatched junction bases: 8. The CDR3 is 13 amino acids. In germline, CDR1 is SGHKS, CDR2 YYEKEE (reference sequence). The CDR3 DNA follows: TGTGCCAGCACCTTTGACAGGGAAAAGACCCAGTACTTC. It encodes CASTFDREKTQYF.

V usage is TRBV2 and J usage is TRBJ1-4, with D possibly matching TRBD1 (6 bases). Trimming pared 8 bases from V and 4 bases from J, leaving 17 bases between. The CDR3 contains 15 residues. Germline CDR1 SNHLY, CDR2 FYNNEI. In DNA, the CDR3 is TGTGCCAGCTACATCTGGACAGCGAATAATGAAAAACTGTTTTTT. Translated, it gives CASYIWTANNEKLFF.

The chain links TRBV3-1 (or the pseudogene TRBV3-2) to TRBJ2-1, with D possibly matching TRBD2 (5 bases). This CDR3 comprises 14 residues. Per the germline V gene, CDR1 is LGHDT and CDR2 is YNNKEL (reference sequence). The V end lost 4 bases, the J end lost 5 bases, and 12 bases lay between the germline ends. CDR3 coding DNA: TGTGCCAGCAGCCCGGGGAGATCTCACAATGAGCAGTTCTTC. This translates into CASSPGRSHNEQFF.